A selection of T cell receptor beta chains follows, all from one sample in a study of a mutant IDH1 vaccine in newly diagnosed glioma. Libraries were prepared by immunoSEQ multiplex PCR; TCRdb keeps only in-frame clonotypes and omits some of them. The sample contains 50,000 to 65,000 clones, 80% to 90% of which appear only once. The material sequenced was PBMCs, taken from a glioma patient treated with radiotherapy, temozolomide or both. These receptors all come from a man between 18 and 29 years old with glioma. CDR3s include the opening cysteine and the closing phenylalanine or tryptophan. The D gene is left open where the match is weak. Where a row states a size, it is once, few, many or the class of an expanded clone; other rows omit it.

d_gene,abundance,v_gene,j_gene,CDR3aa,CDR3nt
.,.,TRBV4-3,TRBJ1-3,CASSHQRGGASGNTIYF,TGCGCCAGCAGCCACCAAAGGGGGGGTGCTAGTGGAAACACCATATATTTT
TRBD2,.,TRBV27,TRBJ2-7,CASSFSPGAGGTYEQYF,TGTGCCAGCAGTTTCTCACCGGGGGCGGGAGGAACCTACGAGCAGTACTTC
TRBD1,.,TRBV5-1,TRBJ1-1,CASSLLRDSMNTEAFF,TGCGCCAGCAGCTTGCTCCGGGACAGCATGAACACTGAAGCTTTCTTT
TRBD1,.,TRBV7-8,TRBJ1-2,CASSLTGGTILNIYGYTF,TGTGCCAGCAGCCTTACAGGGGGAACGATTCTTAATATCTATGGCTACACCTTC
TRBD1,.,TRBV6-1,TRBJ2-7,CASQKRTGFVEEQYF,TGTGCCAGTCAAAAACGGACAGGGTTTGTGGAAGAGCAGTACTTC
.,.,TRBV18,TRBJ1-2,CASSPSDINYGYTF,TGTGCCAGCTCACCATCTGACATAAACTATGGCTACACCTTC
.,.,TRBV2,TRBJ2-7,CASKIRVSYEQYF,TGTGCCAGCAAAATCCGAGTCTCCTACGAGCAGTACTTC
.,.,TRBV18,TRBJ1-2,CASSPNRERGYGYTF,TGTGCCAGCTCACCAAATCGGGAGCGCGGCTATGGCTACACCTTC
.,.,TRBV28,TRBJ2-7,CASIPTDGGTYEQYF,TGTGCCAGCATCCCTACGGACGGAGGAACCTACGAGCAGTACTTC
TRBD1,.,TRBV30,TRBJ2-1,CAWSTGQGFNEQFF,TGTGCCTGGAGCACGGGACAGGGATTCAATGAGCAGTTCTTC
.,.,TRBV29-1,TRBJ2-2,CSAAGPGELFF,TGCAGCGCCGCGGGGCCCGGGGAGCTGTTTTTT
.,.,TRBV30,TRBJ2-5,CAWSVLETQYF,TGTGCCTGGAGTGTACTAGAGACCCAGTACTTC
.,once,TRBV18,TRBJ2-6,CASSTVDRANVLTF,TGTGCCAGCTCGACAGTCGATCGGGCCAACGTCCTGACTTTC
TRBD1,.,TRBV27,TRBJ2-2,CASSLGTAGTGELFF,TGTGCCAGCAGTCTAGGGACAGCAGGAACCGGGGAGCTGTTTTTT
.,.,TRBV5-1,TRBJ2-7,CASSLAYPGTGYEQYF,TGCGCCAGCAGCTTGGCGTACCCCGGGACGGGATACGAGCAGTACTTC
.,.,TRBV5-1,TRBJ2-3,CASSLAAWVGEKDTQYF,TGCGCCAGCAGCTTGGCCGCGTGGGTGGGGGAGAAGGATACGCAGTATTTT
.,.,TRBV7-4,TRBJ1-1,CASSSVPGAPTEAFF,TGTGCCAGCAGCTCCGTCCCGGGGGCGCCCACTGAAGCTTTCTTT
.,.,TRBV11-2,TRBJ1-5,CASSLGGGQPQHF,TGTGCCAGCAGCTTAGGAGGGGGTCAGCCCCAGCATTTT
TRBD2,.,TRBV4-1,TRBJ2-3,CASSQRGSAGATDTQYF,TGCGCCAGCAGCCAAAGGGGGTCAGCGGGGGCCACAGATACGCAGTATTTT
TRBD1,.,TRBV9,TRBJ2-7,CASSLGQGNYEQYF,TGTGCCAGCAGCCTCGGACAGGGAAACTACGAGCAGTACTTC
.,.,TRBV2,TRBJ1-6,CASSGEMNSPLHF,TGTGCCAGCAGTGGAGAGATGAATTCACCCCTCCACTTT
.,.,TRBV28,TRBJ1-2,CASSPHRVPGGYGYTF,TGTGCCAGCAGCCCCCACAGGGTGCCCGGGGGCTATGGCTACACCTTC
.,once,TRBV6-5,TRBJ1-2,CASSYSGTYGYTF,TGTGCCAGCAGTTACTCTGGCACATATGGCTACACCTTC
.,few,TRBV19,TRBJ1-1,CASSIGASQNTEAFF,TGTGCCAGTAGTATAGGGGCGAGTCAGAACACTGAAGCTTTCTTT
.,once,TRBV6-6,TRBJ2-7,CASTGVYEQYF,TGTGCCAGCACGGGAGTCTACGAGCAGTACTTC
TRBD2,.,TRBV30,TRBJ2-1,CAWSVALAGVNEQFF,TGTGCCTGGAGTGTAGCCCTAGCGGGAGTCAATGAGCAGTTCTTC
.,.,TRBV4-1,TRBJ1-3,CASSPLGVSGNTIYF,TGCGCCAGCAGCCCACTTGGGGTCTCTGGAAACACCATATATTTT
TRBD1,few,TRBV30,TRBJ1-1,CAWRWTGNTEAFF,TGTGCCTGGAGGTGGACAGGGAACACTGAAGCTTTCTTT
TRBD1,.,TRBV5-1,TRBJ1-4,CASSRDRGEKLFF,TGCGCCAGCAGCCGGGACAGGGGTGAAAAACTGTTTTTT
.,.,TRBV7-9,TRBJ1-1,CASSLVGGEARWNTEAFF,TGTGCCAGCAGCTTAGTTGGTGGGGAGGCCAGGTGGAACACTGAAGCTTTCTTT
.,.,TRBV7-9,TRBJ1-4,CASSNRHGEKLFF,TGTGCCAGCAGCAACCGACATGGTGAAAAACTGTTTTTT
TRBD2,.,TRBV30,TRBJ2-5,CAWRGLAPSETQYF,TGTGCCTGGCGGGGACTAGCCCCAAGTGAGACCCAGTACTTC
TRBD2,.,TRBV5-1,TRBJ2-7,CASNLAGTYEQYF,TGCGCCAGCAATTTAGCGGGGACCTACGAGCAGTACTTC